This passage covers 10 T cell receptor beta chains from one sample sequenced in a study of early T cells in non-severe SARS-CoV-2 infection. TCRdb itself ran the 5' RACE reads through MiXCR, one entry per CDR3 protein. The data show 55,000 to 85,000 distinct CDR3 sequences, with 10% to 15% seen just once and about 4.2% held by the top ten. The source material was whole blood. These receptors were taken from an adult who was a healthcare worker with PCR-confirmed SARS-CoV-2 infection or an uninfected control (not recorded which).

This clonotype was seen repeatedly, ten times or more. V and J are TRBV7-9 and TRBJ2-7; a possible D gene is TRBD2 (7 bases). This CDR3 spans 15 amino acids. Trimming removed 5 bases at V and 5 bases at J, with 19 bases between. Germline CDR1 reads SEHNR; CDR2 reads FQNEAQ (reference sequence). The CDR3 reads CASSPPGGPPHEQYF. The CDR3 region has the DNA TGTGCCAGCAGCCCACCGGGGGGCCCCCCTCACGAGCAGTACTTC.

This clonotype was counted many times. The gene calls are TRBV7-2 and TRBJ2-1; possible D gene TRBD2, 5 bases. Looked up from germline, CDR1 is SGHTA and CDR2 is FQGNSA. The CDR3 runs 16 residues. V lost 2 bases and J lost 6, with 17 bases in between. DNA for the CDR3: TGTGCCAGCAGCTTACGGATACGGGATGGTGGCAATGAGCAGTTCTTC. Residues: CASSLRIRDGGNEQFF.

This clonotype was detected ten times or more. This chain links TRBV6-2 or TRBV6-3 with TRBJ2-2; D unclear. Per germline, CDR1 MNHEY and CDR2 SVGEGT. V lost 2 bases to trimming and J lost 1 base, with 5 bases between them. The CDR3 is 14 amino acids. The CDR3 loop reads CASSYGRNTGELFF. In DNA form, the CDR3 reads TGTGCCAGCAGTTACGGCAGGAACACCGGGGAGCTGTTTTTT.

This clonotype was observed a few times. The chain has TRBV7-6 and TRBJ2-2; D uncertain. Germline V gene data show CDR1 as SGHVS and CDR2 as FNYEAQ. With 0 bases removed from V and 4 bases from J, the gap between germline ends came to 9 bases. The CDR3 has 15 residues. The CDR3 nucleotides are TGTGCCAGCAGCTTAGCTCCGCAGAGCACCGGGGAGCTGTTTTTT. Amino acids: CASSLAPQSTGELFF.

CDR3 loop: CASSSTSGAFFEQYF. CDR3 coding DNA: TGTGCCAGCAGCTCGACTAGCGGGGCTTTTTTTGAGCAGTACTTC. The rearrangement joins TRBV5-6 to TRBJ2-7; 11 nucleotides line up with TRBD2. CDR3 size: 15 residues. The V gene end was trimmed by 3 bases and the J gene end by 7 bases; junction bases not matched to a gene: 9. Germline lookup yields CDR1 SGHDT and CDR2 YYEEEE.

There are many counts of this clonotype. This chain connects TRBV29-1 to TRBJ2-1; TRBD2 might be the D (6 bases). Germline loops: CDR1 SQVTM, CDR2 ANQGSEA. V was pared by 4 bases and J by 6 bases, with 10 bases between. The CDR3 sequence is 12 residues long. Here the CDR3 DNA reads TGCAGCGTTGCGGGACTGTCCAATGAGCAGTTCTTC. Protein sequence: CSVAGLSNEQFF.

The chain recombines TRBV2 with TRBJ2-5, with D possibly being TRBD1 (6 bases). There are 13 residues in the CDR3. V was pared by 2 bases and J by 5 bases, with 9 bases between. Germline values: CDR1 SNHLY, CDR2 FYNNEI. The DNA of the CDR3 is TGTGCCAGCAGTGAACAGGGGTGGGAGACCCAGTACTTC. Protein product: CASSEQGWETQYF.

This clonotype turned up a few times. The rearrangement links TRBV5-1 to TRBJ2-3; TRBD1 matches 12 bases. Germline CDR1 and CDR2: SGHRS and YFSETQ. This CDR3 is built from 15 residues. Trimming at V came to 4 bases and at J to 4 bases, leaving 4 bases not matched to a gene. CDR3 sequence: CASSRDRGLSDTQYF. The CDR3 DNA reads TGCGCCAGCAGCAGGGACAGGGGGCTATCAGATACGCAGTATTTT.

A few counts support this clonotype. The rearrangement joins TRBV20-1 to TRBJ2-4, with D perhaps matching TRBD1 (6 bases). CDR3 length: 15 amino acids. Trimming stripped 3 bases from V and 0 bases from J, with 12 bases between. The germline gives CDR1 DFQATT, CDR2 SNEGSKA (reference sequence). For the CDR3, the DNA is TGCAGTGCTAGTGACAGGCCGCTAGCCAAAAACATTCAGTACTTC. It specifies CSASDRPLAKNIQYF.

This chain joins TRBV25-1 and TRBJ2-1; D is ambiguous. The CDR3 loop spans 18 amino acids. Germline V gene data show CDR1 as MGHDK and CDR2 as SYGVNS. Trimming removed 4 bases from V and 4 bases from J, with 23 bases in between. CDR3 region: CASSGDKNLSPSYNEQFF. In DNA, the CDR3 is TGTGCCAGCAGTGGCGACAAGAACCTTAGCCCCTCTTACAATGAGCAGTTCTTC. The variable domain in full, with the rest retrieved from reference TRBV25-1 and TRBJ2-1, is EADIYQTPRYLVIGTGKKITLECSQTMGHDKMYWYQQDPGMELHLIHYSYGVNSTEKGDLSSESTVSRIRTEHFPLTLESARPSHTSQYLCASSGDKNLSPSYNEQFFGPGTRLTVL.